There are many counts of the clone carrying this T cell receptor beta chain. Its antigen is as yet unknown. The CDR3 runs to 16 residues. Germline CDR1 reads SGDLS; CDR2 reads YYNGEE. Trimming removed 0 bases at V and 0 bases at J, with 13 bases between. The data originate from a study of T cells in Graves' hyperthyroidism and ophthalmopathy. Study-level background: Sampling of peripheral blood happened at initial diagnosis, prior to any treatment. Study-wide findings and caveats: Also found in blood were most expanded thyroid clonotypes above 0.001.

Regions amplified from RNA transcripts were the TCR beta CDR3 regions. An initial round of RT-PCR targeting the TCR CDR3 relied on the HTBI primer set. TCRdb passed the multiplex PCR reads through MiXCR, listing each CDR3 protein once. This table has fewer than 750,000 distinct CDR3 sequences, 14% to 15% appearing once. Exclusion of patients followed from uncontrolled infection, other autoimmune disease, pregnancy or lactation. This sequence originates from a woman in her thirties or forties with Graves' ophthalmopathy. The chain joins TRBV9 to TRBJ2-7, with a possible D match to TRBD2 (6 bases). Sequenced sample: blood. The CDR3 sequence: CASSVADGRPSYEQYF. The CDR3 DNA reads as TGTGCCAGCAGCGTAGCTGACGGGAGACCCTCCTACGAGCAGTACTTC. The full variable domain, its missing parts supplied by reference TRBV9 and TRBJ2-7, is DSGVTQTPKHLITATGQRVTLRCSPRSGDLSVYWYQQSLDQGLQFLIQYYNGEERAKGNILERFSAQQFPDLHSELNLSSLELGDSALYFCASSVADGRPSYEQYFGPGTRLTVT.